The 29 T cell receptor beta chains in this list originate from one sample, sequenced in a study of beta chain features in type 1 diabetes. Study-level findings and limits: TCRB CDR3s were moderately but significantly shorter in Type 1 diabetes patients in all four CD4+ subsets.

No antigen has been assigned to these receptors. The whole isolated RNA underwent reverse transcription, so sequencing captured expressed TCRB transcripts. Libraries were prepared by immunoSEQ multiplex PCR; TCRdb keeps only in-frame clonotypes and omits some of them. The sample includes hundreds of thousands of clones, roughly 12% seen only once; the top ten take about 0.01%. Input material: naive CD4+ T cells from blood. The receptors derive from a woman between 18 and 29 years old with type 1 diabetes.

The chain is built from TRBV25-1 and TRBJ2-7; D call uncertain. The ends were cut back, 4 bases at V and 7 bases at J, with 11 bases in the middle. The CDR3 has 12 amino acids. The germline CDR1 and CDR2 sequences are MGHDK and SYGVNS. The CDR3 DNA reads TGTGCCAGCAGTGTATATCCGAGGGAGCAGTACTTC. Protein: CASSVYPREQYF.

There are a few counts of this clone. The J gene is TRBJ2-1, the V gene TRBV2; the match to TRBD2 covers 8 bases. There are 12 residues in the CDR3. V lost 7 bases and J lost 9; bases outside the gene matches: 5. Germline V gene data show CDR1 as SNHLY and CDR2 as FYNNEI. The CDR3 coding sequence is TGTGCCAGCAAAGGACTAGCTGTTGAGCAGTTCTTC. Amino acids: CASKGLAVEQFF.

V is TRBV6-6 and J is TRBJ1-2; 7 positions agree with TRBD1. The CDR3 runs to 14 residues. The germline V gene encodes CDR1 MNHNY and CDR2 SVGAGI (reference sequence). Unmatched junction bases numbered 3, after V lost 5 bases and J lost 0 bases. CDR3 nucleotide sequence: TGTGCCAGCAGTCCAGGGACAGCTAACTATGGCTACACCTTC. As protein: CASSPGTANYGYTF.

The rearrangement links TRBV30 to TRBJ1-3, with 7 bases lining up with TRBD1. The CDR3 totals 16 residues. Germline-derived CDR1 and CDR2 are GTSNPN and SVGIG (reference sequence). CDR3 bases: TGTGCAGCTACCGGGGGACAGAACATTGTCGGAAACACCATATATTTT. This sequence encodes CAATGGQNIVGNTIYF.

The J gene is TRBJ2-7, the V gene TRBV4-1; D ambiguous. CDR3 size: 14 residues. Trimming removed 0 bases from V and 6 bases from J, with 12 bases in between. Germline V CDR1 and CDR2: MGHRA, YSYEKL. The CDR3 DNA sequence: TGCGCCAGCAGCCAAGAGAGGTCTCGACCCGAGCAGTACTTC. Protein sequence: CASSQERSRPEQYF.

The chain joins TRBV2 to TRBJ2-7; the D is unclear. The germline V gene has CDR1 SNHLY and CDR2 FYNNEI. The CDR3 spans 13 residues. V shed 7 bases and J shed 3 bases, with 13 bases lying between them. The CDR3 spells CASTERVNYEQYF. In DNA, the CDR3 is TGTGCCAGCACCGAACGGGTAAACTACGAGCAGTACTTC.

The chain carries TRBV2 and TRBJ2-1, with D perhaps TRBD2 (6 bases). The V gene's germline CDR1 is SNHLY and CDR2 FYNNEI. This CDR3 is built from 14 residues. V was shortened by 7 bases and J by 2 bases, with 12 bases between the two germline ends. The CDR3 loop reads CASTAGIPYNEQFF. CDR3 in DNA: TGTGCCAGCACGGCGGGGATCCCCTACAATGAGCAGTTCTTC.

The rearrangement links TRBV15 to TRBJ2-7; possibly TRBD1 for D (6 bases). CDR1 is LNHNV and CDR2 is YYDKDF in the germline V gene (reference sequence). V was trimmed by 1 base and J by 2 bases, leaving 12 bases between them. The CDR3 has 15 residues. The CDR3 DNA reads as TGTGCCACCAGCAGAGTGGTGGGGGCCGCCTACGAGCAGTACTTC. It is translated as CATSRVVGAAYEQYF.

The V call is TRBV28, the J call TRBJ2-5; D gene ambiguous. The CDR3 extends over 11 amino acids. V gave up 3 bases and J gave up 5 bases, with 4 bases separating them. Germline V gene data show CDR1 as MDHEN and CDR2 as SYDVKM. CDR3 sequence reads: CASSLEETQYF. In nucleotides, the CDR3 is TGTGCCAGCAGTTTGGAGGAGACCCAGTACTTC. The whole variable domain, remainder taken from reference TRBV28 and TRBJ2-5, is DVKVTQSSRYLVKRTGEKVFLECVQDMDHENMFWYRQDPGLGLRLIYFSYDVKMKEKGDIPEGYSVSREKKERFSLILESASTNQTSMYLCASSLEETQYFGPGTRLLVL.

V usage is TRBV11-2 and J usage is TRBJ1-1; possibly TRBD1 for D (6 bases). The V gene lost 5 bases and the J gene lost 4 bases, with 17 bases spanning the gap. The CDR3 covers 15 residues. Germline CDR1 and CDR2: SGHAT and FQNNGV. This chain's CDR3 is CASSPQQGWATEAFF. The DNA for the CDR3 is TGTGCCAGCAGCCCCCAACAGGGTTGGGCCACTGAAGCTTTCTTT.

This rearrangement joins TRBV19 to TRBJ1-6; perhaps TRBD1 as D (6 bases). The length of the CDR3 is 13 residues. The ends were cut back, 7 bases at V and 9 bases at J, with 13 bases in the middle. Germline V CDR1 and CDR2: LNHDA, SQIVND (reference sequence). CDR3 sequence reads: CASKDYRVSPLHF. The CDR3 region has the DNA TGTGCCAGTAAAGACTACAGGGTTTCACCCCTCCACTTT.

The chain joins TRBV9 to TRBJ2-3; 11 bases map to TRBD2. V lost 0 bases and J lost 1; bases outside the gene matches: 1. CDR1 and CDR2 from the germline V gene are SGDLS and YYNGEE. This CDR3 has 16 amino acids. The CDR3 DNA follows: TGTGCCAGCAGCGTAGATAGCGGGGGGGGCACAGATACGCAGTATTTT. This gives the protein CASSVDSGGGTDTQYF.

There are a few counts of this clone. The rearrangement joins TRBV6-5 to TRBJ2-1; D is perhaps TRBD1 (6 bases). The CDR3 spans 11 residues. CDR1 and CDR2 (germline): MNHEY, SVGAGI. V was pared by 6 bases and J by 12 bases, with 12 bases between. CDR3 sequence (DNA): TGTGCCAGCAGACGGACAGATAGGCAGTTCTTC. Its translation is CASRRTDRQFF.

This clone came up a few times. The chain carries TRBV5-4 and TRBJ1-4; 7 bases agree with TRBD1. Looked up from germline, CDR1 is SGHNT and CDR2 is YYREEE (reference sequence). This CDR3 has 14 amino acids. V was clipped by 4 bases and J by 6 bases; unmatched bases: 6. Written as DNA, the CDR3 is TGTGCCAGCAGCCGCTACGGACAGGATGAAAAACTGTTTTTT. Translated, it gives CASSRYGQDEKLFF.

The chain carries TRBV6-1 and TRBJ2-1, with a weak D call TRBD1 (5 bases). CDR3 length: 15 residues. Germline-derived CDR1 and CDR2 are MNHNS and SASEGT. V lost 0 bases and J 9 bases, leaving 15 bases between the germline ends. The CDR3 bases are TGTGCCAGCAGTGAAGCTGGAATCAGGGTGGGTGAGCAGTTCTTC. Residues: CASSEAGIRVGEQFF.

The V call is TRBV14, the J call TRBJ2-1; D is possibly TRBD1 (5 bases). The V end lost 0 bases, the J end lost 6 bases, and 15 bases lay between the germline ends. Per the germline V gene, CDR1 is SGHDN and CDR2 is FVKESK. The CDR3 extends over 16 amino acids. The CDR3 DNA is TGTGCCAGCAGCCAAGATGGGGCTCTGTTTGCCAATGAGCAGTTCTTC. The encoded protein is CASSQDGALFANEQFF.

This clone was detected only a few times. The V call is TRBV5-1, the J call TRBJ1-1; D uncertain. Germline loops: CDR1 SGHRS, CDR2 YFSETQ. The CDR3 extends over 13 amino acids. V was cut by 1 base and J by 8 bases, with 12 bases left in between. The CDR3 here is CASSLFDTREAFF. The CDR3 DNA reads as TGCGCCAGCAGCTTGTTTGACACCCGAGAAGCTTTCTTT.

This clone was found a few times. This rearrangement joins TRBV15 to TRBJ1-1; D remains ambiguous. Germline-derived CDR1 and CDR2 are LNHNV and YYDKDF (reference sequence). CDR3 length equals 14 residues. V dropped 0 bases and J dropped 3 bases, with 8 bases sitting between them. In DNA form, the CDR3 reads TGTGCCACCAGCAGAGAACAGATCTACACTGAAGCTTTCTTT. Amino acids: CATSREQIYTEAFF.

This clone showed up just a few times. The chain is built from TRBV29-1 and TRBJ2-3, with TRBD1 as a possible D gene (5 bases). Trimming took 4 bases from V and 2 from J, leaving 19 bases between them. The CDR3 contains 16 residues. Germline V gene sequence: CDR1 SQVTM, CDR2 ANQGSEA. The CDR3 DNA follows: TGCAGCGTTGCGGTACCGGACACGACGACCACAGATACGCAGTATTTT. It encodes CSVAVPDTTTTDTQYF.

The rearrangement joins TRBV7-2 to TRBJ2-3, with D uncertain. Trimming took off 5 bases at V and 5 bases at J, with 8 bases between the two ends. The CDR3 length is 12 residues. Germline-derived CDR1 and CDR2 are SGHTA and FQGNSA. The CDR3 protein is CASSPTGDTQYF. CDR3 sequence (DNA): TGTGCCAGCAGCCCCACCGGAGATACGCAGTATTTT.

This clone was observed a few times. V usage is TRBV5-1 and J usage is TRBJ2-7; 8 bases match TRBD2. This CDR3 comprises 14 residues. The germline gives CDR1 SGHRS, CDR2 YFSETQ. V gave up 0 bases and J gave up 3 bases; unmatched junction bases: 2. DNA of the CDR3: TGCGCCAGCAGCTTGGCCGGGGGGGACTACGAGCAGTACTTC. Translating it yields CASSLAGGDYEQYF.

The chain links TRBV9 to TRBJ1-3; no definite D call. The CDR3 consists of 18 residues. The V end was cut by 3 bases, the J end by 0 bases, with 19 bases between. Germline values: CDR1 SGDLS, CDR2 YYNGEE. The CDR3 region is CASSASYHLSNSGNTIYF. CDR3 bases: TGTGCCAGCAGCGCATCCTACCATCTATCGAACTCTGGAAACACCATATATTTT.

This clone was seen more than once but under ten times. The chain combines TRBV7-9 with TRBJ2-5, with TRBD2 matching over 10 bases. J was trimmed by 5 bases and V by 5 bases; bases with no gene match: 5. The V gene's germline CDR1 is SEHNR and CDR2 FQNEAQ (reference sequence). The CDR3 totals 14 residues. The CDR3 DNA reads as TGTGCCAGCAGCCAGGGACTAGCGATTGAGACCCAGTACTTC. It is translated as CASSQGLAIETQYF.

The CDR3 loop reads CASSYSFQTSLYGYTF. DNA for the CDR3: TGTGCCAGCAGTTACTCGTTCCAGACATCTCTATACGGCTACACCTTC. The rearrangement joins TRBV6-5 to TRBJ1-2; D uncertain. V was cut by 0 bases and J by 8 bases, with 19 bases left in between. Germline V lookup: CDR1 MNHEY, CDR2 SVGAGI. The CDR3 length is 16 residues.

This clone was counted only a few times. The sample carries other DNA sequences with the same CDR3. The V call is TRBV29-1, the J call TRBJ2-1; TRBD2 might be the D (5 bases). V shed 4 bases and J shed 8 bases, with 18 bases lying between them. The CDR3 loop spans 14 amino acids. Germline loops: CDR1 SQVTM, CDR2 ANQGSEA. The DNA of the CDR3 is TGCAGCGTTGCTCGAACTAGAATTTCGGATGAGCAGTTCTTC. It encodes CSVARTRISDEQFF.

The chain combines TRBV13 with TRBJ2-3; TRBD1 matches 7 bases. The CDR3 contains 15 residues. Looked up from germline, CDR1 is PRHDT and CDR2 is FYEKMQ (reference sequence). The V and J ends lost 5 bases and 3 bases, in that order; junction bases with no gene match: 8. The CDR3 nucleotides read TGTGCCAGCAGCCCCTTAGGGGGCCCGACAGATACGCAGTATTTT. This gives the protein CASSPLGGPTDTQYF.

In this sample, this clone turned up a few times. V and J are TRBV5-4 and TRBJ2-3, with 10 nucleotides matching TRBD2. There are 16 residues in the CDR3. Germline V gene data show CDR1 as SGHNT and CDR2 as YYREEE (reference sequence). V shed 5 bases and J 0 bases; nucleotides not matched to a gene: 6. This chain's CDR3 is CASRMGLATSTDTQYF. As DNA, the CDR3 is TGTGCCAGCAGGATGGGACTAGCGACTAGCACAGATACGCAGTATTTT.

The chain carries TRBV7-2 and TRBJ2-5; D might be TRBD2 (6 bases). This CDR3 contains 15 residues. Germline V gives CDR1 SGHTA, CDR2 FQGNSA. The V end lost 7 bases, the J end lost 2 bases, and 17 bases lay between the germline ends. CDR3 protein: CASTTRVAGQETQYF. CDR3 in DNA: TGTGCCAGCACCACCCGGGTGGCGGGACAAGAGACCCAGTACTTC.

This clone was counted only a few times. This chain connects TRBV30 to TRBJ2-5, with TRBD2 identical over 15 bases. The germline gives CDR1 GTSNPN, CDR2 SVGIG (reference sequence). J was trimmed by 4 bases and V by 4 bases; bases with no gene match: 4. This CDR3 comprises 15 residues. The CDR3 sequence: CAWKPGLAGGETQYF. The CDR3 DNA follows: TGTGCCTGGAAACCGGGACTAGCGGGAGGAGAGACCCAGTACTTC.